These T cell receptor beta chains were read from a single sample in a study of blood T cells in healthy people across ages. TCRdb recomputed calls from the 5' RACE reads with MiXCR, one row per CDR3 protein. The sample contains 2 million or so distinct CDR3 sequences, roughly 50% of which appear only once. Source material: blood. Every receptor here comes from a woman aged 40 to 50 in good health. Each CDR3 is given with its conserved first and last residue. The order of the fields is D gene, V gene, clone size, J gene, CDR3 DNA, CDR3 protein. D genes are given only for firm matches. Size tells how often a clone was seen (once, few, many) or the class of an expanded clone, and some rows leave it out.

TRBD1	TRBV29-1	-	TRBJ2-1	TGCAGCGTTGAAGATTTACGGAGCCTCCGGGACAGCAAATACAATGAGCAGTTCTTC	CSVEDLRSLRDSKYNEQFF
-	TRBV6-5	-	TRBJ2-7	TGTGCCAGCACCCAAGACAGGAGGAGCTCCTACGAGCAGTACTTC	CASTQDRRSSYEQYF
TRBD2	TRBV7-3	-	TRBJ2-3	TGTGCCAGCAGCCTGGCGGGGGGGCCGAGAGCTGATACGCAGTATTTT	CASSLAGGPRADTQYF
TRBD1	TRBV12-3/TRBV12-4	-	TRBJ2-7	TGTGCCAGCAGTACCTACAGGGGTGAGCAGTACTTC	CASSTYRGEQYF
-	TRBV28	-	TRBJ1-4	TGTGCCAGCAGTCCCGGGACCCTGTCGAAAAAACTGTTTTTT	CASSPGTLSKKLFF
-	TRBV7-8	-	TRBJ1-6	TGTGCCAGCAGCTTAAAACGGAGCTCCTATAATTCACCCCTCCACTTT	CASSLKRSSYNSPLHF
TRBD1	TRBV24-1	few	TRBJ2-7	TGTGCCACCAGTGATTCCGACACGGTGACAGGGGAGCAGTACTTC	CATSDSDTVTGEQYF
-	TRBV20-1	many	TRBJ2-5	TGCAGTGCTCTGCGTTCGGAGACCCAGTACTTC	CSALRSETQYF
-	TRBV27	few	TRBJ1-2	TGTGCCAGCAGCGATCTGGGTTCCGGTGGCTACACCTTC	CASSDLGSGGYTF
-	TRBV20-1	-	TRBJ2-3	TGCAGTGCTGGACAGTCTAGCACAGATACGCAGTATTTT	CSAGQSSTDTQYF
-	TRBV2	-	TRBJ2-1	TGTGCCAGCAGTGAAACGGGGGCTAATAGGGGTGAGCAGTTCTTC	CASSETGANRGEQFF
-	TRBV6-2/TRBV6-3	-	TRBJ2-5	TGTGCCAGCGGCAGACTACACAATGAGCAGTACTTC	CASGRLHNEQYF
TRBD1	TRBV28	many	TRBJ2-5	TGTGCCAGCAGTTTATTGGGACAGGGAGAAGAGACCCAGTACTTC	CASSLLGQGEETQYF
-	TRBV5-1	few	TRBJ2-1	TGCGCCAGCAGCTTGGACCTAGCTCGCAATGAGCAGTTCTTC	CASSLDLARNEQFF
-	TRBV24-1	once	TRBJ2-5	TGTGCCACCAGTGACCCCGACGACCGATTGGAGACCCAGTACTTC	CATSDPDDRLETQYF
TRBD1	TRBV10-3	-	TRBJ2-7	TGTGCCATCAGTGAGGGCAGGGGGACCTACGAGCAGTACTTC	CAISEGRGTYEQYF
TRBD1	TRBV20-1	few	TRBJ2-5	TGCAGTGCTAATGACAGGGGCCAGACCCAGTACTTC	CSANDRGQTQYF
TRBD2	TRBV7-6	-	TRBJ2-5	TGTGCCAGCAGCCTACCGGGACTAGCGGGGATAGAGACCCAGTACTTC	CASSLPGLAGIETQYF
TRBD1	TRBV28	-	TRBJ2-7	TGTGCCAGCAGTTGGGGGGACAGGCCCAAGGTCTACGAGCAGTACTTC	CASSWGDRPKVYEQYF